Below are 11 T cell receptor beta chains sequenced from a single sample in a study of cytomegalovirus exposure and HLA in healthy donors. TCRdb's copy holds only in-frame clones and misses some; the assay was immunoSEQ multiplex PCR. In the table there are roughly 45,000 clones, approximately 95% of which are singletons. The sequenced material came from PBMCs. These receptors all stem from a woman between 18 and 30 years old in good health and CMV-seropositive.

The chain couples TRBV11-1 to TRBJ1-2; 8 positions match TRBD1. Per germline, CDR1 SGHAT and CDR2 FQDESV (reference sequence). This CDR3 comprises 14 residues. The V gene end was trimmed by 2 bases and the J gene end by 3 bases; junction bases not matched to a gene: 2. The CDR3 nucleotides are TGTGCCAGCAGCTTAAACAGGGGGGACTATGGCTACACCTTC. Amino acid sequence: CASSLNRGDYGYTF.

This clone appeared a single time. The rearrangement links TRBV19 to TRBJ1-2; 8 positions agree with TRBD1. Looked up from germline, CDR1 is LNHDA and CDR2 is SQIVND (reference sequence). The CDR3 contains 13 residues. V was clipped by 7 bases and J by 5 bases; unmatched bases: 6. CDR3 in DNA: TGTGCCAGTACCCAGGACAGGGAATATGGCTACACCTTC. It is translated as CASTQDREYGYTF.

This chain uses TRBV7-8 with TRBJ2-1, with D possibly matching TRBD1 (6 bases). The germline V gene has CDR1 SGHVS and CDR2 FQNEAQ. Trimming took 1 base from V and 1 from J, leaving 8 bases between them. CDR3 length: 15 amino acids. The CDR3 DNA sequence: TGTGCCAGCAGCTTAGTGCAGGGGTCCTACAATGAGCAGTTCTTC. Translating it yields CASSLVQGSYNEQFF.

The rearrangement links TRBV11-3 to TRBJ2-1, with 10 bases fitting TRBD2. CDR1 and CDR2 from the germline V gene are SGHNT and YENEEA. J was trimmed by 8 bases and V by 0 bases; bases with no gene match: 13. There are 18 residues in the CDR3. This CDR3 is CASSLDWASGSGGDEQFF. CDR3 nucleotides: TGTGCCAGCAGCTTAGATTGGGCTAGCGGGAGCGGTGGGGATGAGCAGTTCTTC.

The chain uses TRBV19 and TRBJ2-7; 8 nucleotides line up with TRBD1. V was pared by 5 bases and J by 1 base, with 4 bases of the junction left unmatched. The CDR3 consists of 14 residues. Looked up from germline, CDR1 is LNHDA and CDR2 is SQIVND (reference sequence). Written as DNA, the CDR3 is TGTGCCAGTAGTGCCGGACAGGGTTCCTACGAGCAGTACTTC. Protein: CASSAGQGSYEQYF.

The V and J genes are TRBV18 and TRBJ1-6; 7 nucleotides agree with TRBD1. Per germline, CDR1 KGHSH and CDR2 LQKENI. The CDR3 is 16 amino acids. The J segment lost 6 bases and the V segment lost 4 bases, leaving 9 bases of the junction unmatched. The CDR3 sequence: CASSRNKGQPNSPLHF. CDR3 DNA: TGTGCCAGCTCACGAAACAAGGGACAGCCTAATTCACCCCTCCACTTT.

The chain recombines TRBV5-4 with TRBJ2-2; 15 positions agree with TRBD2. CDR1 and CDR2 (germline): SGHNT, YYREEE (reference sequence). V was clipped by 4 bases and J by 4 bases; unmatched bases: 5. The CDR3 totals 17 residues. In DNA form, the CDR3 reads TGTGCCAGCAGCCTCGGGACTAGCGGGAGGATCACCGGGGAGCTGTTTTTT. Translating gives CASSLGTSGRITGELFF.

This chain links TRBV11-3 with TRBJ1-3; no clear D. The V gene's germline CDR1 is SGHNT and CDR2 YENEEA. Trimming removed 0 bases at V and 1 base at J, with 7 bases between. The CDR3 is 15 amino acids. CDR3 sequence reads: CASSLEERSGNTIYF. The CDR3 DNA reads as TGTGCCAGCAGCTTAGAAGAGAGGTCTGGAAACACCATATATTTT.

CDR3 sequence: CASSDTGTGYGYTF. CDR3 sequence (DNA): TGTGCCAGCAGCGACACCGGGACAGGGTACGGCTACACCTTC. J is TRBJ1-2 and V is TRBV2; TRBD1 matches 9 bases. The J segment lost 8 bases and the V segment lost 6 bases, leaving 10 bases of the junction unmatched. Looked up from germline, CDR1 is SNHLY and CDR2 is FYNNEI. CDR3 size: 14 residues. The variable domain in full, completed from reference TRBV2 and TRBJ1-2, reads EPEVTQTPSHQVTQMGQEVILRCVPISNHLYFYWYRQILGQKVEFLVSFYNNEISEKSEIFDDQFSVERPDGSNFTLKIRSTKLEDSAMYFCASSDTGTGYGYTFGSGTRLTVV.

The rearrangement uses TRBV5-1 and TRBJ1-2; 8 bases are a match to TRBD1. V lost 4 bases and J lost 6; bases outside the gene matches: 11. The length of the CDR3 is 15 residues. Looked up from germline, CDR1 is SGHRS and CDR2 is YFSETQ. CDR3 DNA sequence: TGCGCCAGCAGCGGAAGGACAGGGAGTAGCCATGGCTACACCTTC. Residues: CASSGRTGSSHGYTF.

The chain employs TRBV6-1 and TRBJ2-2; a possible D gene is TRBD2 (6 bases). The CDR3 spans 15 residues. Germline-derived CDR1 and CDR2 are MNHNS and SASEGT. The V gene lost 3 bases and the J gene lost 4 bases, with 12 bases spanning the gap. The CDR3 reads CASSDGSGSTGELFF. CDR3 bases: TGTGCCAGCAGTGACGGGAGCGGTTCCACCGGGGAGCTGTTTTTT.